This T cell receptor beta chain was obtained from a study of T cells in Graves' hyperthyroidism and ophthalmopathy. The study's findings and limits: Stable hyperthyroidism was told apart from ophthalmopathy by a model built on 13 V-J features.

Remarks on this clonotype: No antigen is known for it.

Stable disease denoted Graves' hyperthyroidism without ophthalmopathy progression within 18 months. Hyperthyroidism in the patients, aged 18 to 65, was newly diagnosed and under 2 months in duration. Uncontrolled infections, other autoimmune diseases, pregnancy or lactation led to exclusion of patients. RNA transcripts were the template for amplifying TCR beta CDR3 regions. With the HTBI primer set, the TCR CDR3 went through a first round of RT-PCR. TCRdb used MiXCR to reprocess the multiplex PCR reads, holding one entry per CDR3 protein. The table records 27,000 or so distinct CDR3 sequences, roughly 45% of them present only once. The CDR3 extends over 13 amino acids. Germline V gene lookup returns CDR1 DFQATT and CDR2 SNEGSKA (reference sequence). The V gene end was trimmed by 3 bases and the J gene end by 12 bases; junction bases not matched to a gene: 11.

Material: blood. The chain links TRBV20-1 to TRBJ2-1; 7 nucleotides match TRBD2. The receptor was derived from a woman in her thirties with Graves' hyperthyroidism. The chain's CDR3 is CSARASGVDTQFF. The CDR3 DNA is TGCAGTGCTAGGGCTAGCGGCGTGGATACGCAGTTCTTC.